This T cell receptor (beta chain) came from a study of T cell changes during pregnancy in multiple sclerosis. Per the germline V gene, CDR1 is PRHDT and CDR2 is FYEKMQ (reference sequence). V lost 3 bases, J lost 6 bases, and 7 bases stayed unmatched. This CDR3 has 14 amino acids. Profiled with immunoSEQ multiplex PCR; TCRdb holds only in-frame clones, not every one. The sample yields 25,000 to 35,000 clones, approximately 94% seen once. This sequence joins TRBV13 and TRBJ1-1; 7 positions match TRBD1. This receptor was obtained from a female donor with multiple sclerosis, enrolled in a pregnancy study. The sample was CD8+ T cells from peripheral blood mononuclear cells, taken before pregnancy. CDR3 residues: CASSFVDRRPEAFF. Here the CDR3 DNA reads TGTGCCAGCAGCTTTGTGGACAGGAGGCCTGAAGCTTTCTTT.